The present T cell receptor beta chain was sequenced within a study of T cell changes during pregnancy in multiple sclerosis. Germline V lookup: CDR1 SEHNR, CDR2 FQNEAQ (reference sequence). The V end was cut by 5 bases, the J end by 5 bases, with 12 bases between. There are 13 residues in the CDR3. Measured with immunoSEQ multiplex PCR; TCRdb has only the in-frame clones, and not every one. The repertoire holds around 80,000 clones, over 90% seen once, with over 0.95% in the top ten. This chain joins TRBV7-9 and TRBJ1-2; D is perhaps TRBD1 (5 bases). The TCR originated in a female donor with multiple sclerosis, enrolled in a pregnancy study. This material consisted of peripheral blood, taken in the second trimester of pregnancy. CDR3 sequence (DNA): TGTGCCAGCAGCCCGACAGTATGGTATGGCTACACCTTC. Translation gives CASSPTVWYGYTF. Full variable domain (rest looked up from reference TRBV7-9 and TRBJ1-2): DTGVSQNPRHKITKRGQNVTFRCDPISEHNRLYWYRQTLGQGPEFLTYFQNEAQLEKSRLLSDRFSAERPKGSFSTLEIQRTEQGDSAMYLCASSPTVWYGYTFGSGTRLTVV.